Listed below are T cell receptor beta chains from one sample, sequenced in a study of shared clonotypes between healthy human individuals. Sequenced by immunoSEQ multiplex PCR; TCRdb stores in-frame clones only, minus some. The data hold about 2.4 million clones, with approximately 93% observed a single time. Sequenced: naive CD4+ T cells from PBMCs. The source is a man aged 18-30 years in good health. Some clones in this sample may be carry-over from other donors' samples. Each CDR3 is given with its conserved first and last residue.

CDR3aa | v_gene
CASSSTLLSGANVLTF | TRBV11-2
CASSIQGTGDSNQPQHF | TRBV19
CASGGTGAPETEAFF | TRBV28
CASSFARNEQFF | TRBV5-6
CASSPLLAGVNEQFF | TRBV18
CASSPAGLPDRMRNYGYTF | TRBV18
CASSYSRWRVDGYTF | TRBV6-5
CAISVLTTAGANVLTF | TRBV10-3
CASSPPVTGWGYTF | TRBV18
CAISGGLAASTDTQYF | TRBV10-3
CAISANQGDRYEQYF | TRBV10-3
CASRSDSLNTEAFF | TRBV6-4
CASSPNRDRQETQYF | TRBV6-1
CASSLWGYGYTF | TRBV28
CASSGSSAPMGNEQFF | TRBV9
CASSVREDTQYF | TRBV9
CASSYTGTIYNEQFF | TRBV28
CASSYSRNTGELFF | TRBV6-5
CAILQGAGVSTGELFF | TRBV7-9
CASSHGREGRSEKLFF | TRBV4-1
CASSTRTGGNIQYF | TRBV11-2
CASSTGLAVPHEQYF | TRBV7-9
CASSTQQGRVNTEAFF | TRBV19
CASTQRDRGNQSQHF | TRBV19
CASSLPREEQYF | TRBV28
CAARAGAYEQYF | TRBV28